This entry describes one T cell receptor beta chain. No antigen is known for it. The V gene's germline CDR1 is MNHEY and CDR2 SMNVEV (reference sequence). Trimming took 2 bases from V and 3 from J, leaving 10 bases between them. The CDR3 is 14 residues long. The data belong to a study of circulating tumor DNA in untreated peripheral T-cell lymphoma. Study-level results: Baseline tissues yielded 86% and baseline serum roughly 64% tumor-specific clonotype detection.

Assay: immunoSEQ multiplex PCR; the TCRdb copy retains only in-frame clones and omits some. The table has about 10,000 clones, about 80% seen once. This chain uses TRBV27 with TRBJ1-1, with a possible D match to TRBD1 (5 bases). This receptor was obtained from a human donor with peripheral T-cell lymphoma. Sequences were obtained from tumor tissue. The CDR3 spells CASSLQGGYTEAFF. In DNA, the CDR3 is TGTGCCAGCAGTTTACAGGGCGGATACACTGAAGCTTTCTTT.